These 6 T cell receptor beta chains share one sample of origin, sequenced in a study of beta chain features in type 1 diabetes. Study results and caveats: TCRB CDR3s were moderately but significantly shorter in Type 1 diabetes patients in all four CD4+ subsets.

Their specific antigens are unknown. Expressed TCRB transcripts were sequenced after all isolated RNA was converted to cDNA. Profiling relied on immunoSEQ multiplex PCR, and the TCRdb table lists in-frame clones only, not all of them. The sample records 160,000 or so clones, around 63% being singletons. Sequenced: naive CD4+ T cells from blood. The receptors were gathered from a man aged 30-40 years with type 1 diabetes.

The J gene is TRBJ1-1, the V gene TRBV15; D unresolved. Germline CDR1 LNHNV, CDR2 YYDKDF (reference sequence). The CDR3 covers 14 residues. The germline V and J ends were trimmed by 0 bases and 0 bases, with 5 bases remaining between them. CDR3 region: CATSRDTMNTEAFF. CDR3 nucleotides: TGTGCCACCAGCAGAGACACAATGAACACTGAAGCTTTCTTT. Variable domain in full (rest from reference TRBV15 and TRBJ1-1): DAMVIQNPRYQVTQFGKPVTLSCSQTLNHNVMYWYQQKSSQAPKLLFHYYDKDFNNEADTPDNFQSRRPNTSFCFLDIRSPGLGDTAMYLCATSRDTMNTEAFFGQGTRLTVV.

This chain joins TRBV5-6 and TRBJ2-7; tentatively, D is TRBD1 (6 bases). The V gene's germline CDR1 is SGHDT and CDR2 YYEEEE. V lost 4 bases and J lost 4, with 12 bases in between. This CDR3 has 13 residues. In DNA, the CDR3 is TGTGCCAGCAGCAGGACAGTACCTTACGAGCAGTACTTC. Amino acids: CASSRTVPYEQYF.

The CDR3 loop is CASSPRLGGGTDTQYF. For the CDR3, the DNA is TGTGCCAGCAGCCCTCGTCTAGGCGGGGGAACAGATACGCAGTATTTT. The genes are TRBV9 and TRBJ2-3; 7 bases fit TRBD2. V was clipped by 4 bases and J by 3 bases; unmatched bases: 11. CDR3 size: 16 residues. Germline V gene sequence: CDR1 SGDLS, CDR2 YYNGEE.

Points on this clone: The same CDR3 can be traced to other DNA sequences in this sample. The chain carries TRBV7-2 and TRBJ2-7; tentative D call: TRBD1 (6 bases). With 3 bases removed from V and 6 bases from J, the gap between germline ends came to 12 bases. This CDR3 region has 13 residues. The germline V gene encodes CDR1 SGHTA and CDR2 FQGNSA. CDR3 sequence reads: CASSFQQGAEQYF. CDR3 DNA: TGTGCCAGCAGCTTTCAACAGGGCGCCGAGCAGTACTTC.

This rearrangement joins TRBV11-2 to TRBJ2-5, with 8 bases fitting TRBD1. The junction had 8 bases not matched to a gene; V was cut back by 5 bases and J by 6 bases. Germline loops: CDR1 SGHAT, CDR2 FQNNGV. This CDR3 contains 14 residues. The CDR3 loop reads CASSPTGRGQTQYF. The DNA for the CDR3 is TGTGCCAGCAGCCCGACCGGCAGGGGGCAGACCCAGTACTTC.

In its sample, this clone was seen once. The chain has TRBV7-9 and TRBJ2-1; D may be TRBD1 (5 bases). The CDR3 spans 13 residues. Trimming stripped 3 bases from V and 5 bases from J, with 8 bases between. CDR1 and CDR2 from the germline V gene are SEHNR and FQNEAQ (reference sequence). The CDR3 DNA reads as TGTGCCAGCAGCTTTTCAGGGCACAATGAGCAGTTCTTC. Its protein is CASSFSGHNEQFF.